Sequencing of this T cell receptor beta chain was carried out in a study of OX40 agonist ivuxolimab in advanced cancers. Study as a whole: Dose-escalation patients' cancers were hepatocellular carcinoma, melanoma, renal cell or head and neck cancer. There were three patients with partial responses, one having hepatocellular carcinoma and two cutaneous melanoma.

A note on this clone: Its antigen remains unknown.

The assay was immunoSEQ multiplex PCR, and TCRdb's table has in-frame clones only and misses some. Of roughly 99,000 clones in the sample, 91% were seen once. Notes on the study in general: There were, on average, more expanded clones in CD8+ T cells than in CD4+. With doses of 0.1 to 3.0 mg/kg, CD4+ and CD8+ blood T cells had undergone clonal expansion by week 6.

In germline, CDR1 is SQVTM, CDR2 ANQGSEA. This CDR3 is built from 11 residues. The sequence was collected from an adult with an advanced solid tumor such as melanoma, head and neck, liver or kidney cancer. The chain links TRBV29-1 to TRBJ2-5, with D hard to call. This sample comprised CD4+ or CD8+ T cells sorted from blood, obtained in a trial of the OX40 agonist ivuxolimab. CDR3 in DNA: TGCAGTCCCGGACCGAGAGAGACCCAGTACTTC. It translates to CSPGPRETQYF. The entire variable domain, with the rest obtained from reference TRBV29-1 and TRBJ2-5, is as follows: SAVISQKPSRDICQRGTSLTIQCQVDSQVTMMFWYRQQPGQSLTLIATANQGSEATYESGFVIDKFPISRPNLTFSTLTVSNMSPEDSSIYLCSPGPRETQYFGPGTRLLVL.